These 18 T cell receptor beta chains originate from one sample sequenced in a study of T cell changes during pregnancy in multiple sclerosis. Sequencing used immunoSEQ multiplex PCR; TCRdb keeps in-frame clones, though not all of them. The repertoire holds about 89,000 clones, 85% to 95% seen once, with roughly 0.81% in the top ten. Sequenced here: peripheral blood, sampled in the third trimester of pregnancy. Receptor source: a female donor with multiple sclerosis, enrolled in a pregnancy study.

The genes are TRBV29-1 and TRBJ1-1, with D uncertain. Germline CDR1 is SQVTM and CDR2 is ANQGSEA. The CDR3 totals 13 residues. V shed 3 bases and J shed 2 bases, with 10 bases lying between them. CDR3 sequence: CSVDGNYNTEAFF. The CDR3 DNA is TGCAGCGTTGACGGGAACTATAACACTGAAGCTTTCTTT.

V is TRBV27 and J is TRBJ2-3; a possible D gene is TRBD1 (5 bases). Germline V CDR1 and CDR2: MNHEY, SMNVEV (reference sequence). Trimming stripped 5 bases from V and 0 bases from J, with 12 bases between. This CDR3 is built from 15 residues. Here the CDR3 DNA reads TGTGCCAGCAGTCCTACCCGACAGAGCACAGATACGCAGTATTTT. It encodes CASSPTRQSTDTQYF.

This chain links TRBV25-1 with TRBJ2-1; 10 nucleotides line up with TRBD2. With 7 bases clipped from V and 9 bases from J, the junction kept 15 bases outside the gene matches. The germline CDR1 and CDR2 sequences are MGHDK and SYGVNS. The CDR3 length is 16 residues. The CDR3: CASTDNLAGDHGEQFF. The CDR3 nucleotides read TGTGCCAGCACAGACAATCTAGCGGGAGATCATGGTGAGCAGTTCTTC.

The rearrangement links TRBV27 to TRBJ2-1, with 7 bases matching TRBD1. Germline CDR1 reads MNHEY; CDR2 reads SMNVEV (reference sequence). With V trimmed by 6 bases and J by 7 bases, 6 bases remained unmatched. The CDR3 runs 13 residues. CDR3 in DNA: TGTGCCAGCAGCCAAGGGGGCAGTAATGAGCAGTTCTTC. This codes for CASSQGGSNEQFF.

This chain connects TRBV30 to TRBJ2-3; 8 nucleotides agree with TRBD2. With 5 bases clipped from V and 4 bases from J, the junction kept 5 bases outside the gene matches. Per germline, CDR1 GTSNPN and CDR2 SVGIG (reference sequence). The CDR3 runs 13 residues. CDR3 DNA: TGTGCCTGGGATAGCGGGAACGCAGATACGCAGTATTTT. Its protein product is CAWDSGNADTQYF.

This clone was counted a single time. The V gene is TRBV4-3, the J gene TRBJ2-1, with TRBD2 matching 11 bases. V lost 4 bases, J lost 8 bases, and 7 bases stayed unmatched. The CDR3 spans 15 residues. CDR1 and CDR2 from the germline V gene are LGHNA and YSLEER. The CDR3 DNA follows: TGCGCCAGCAGCCTTTCACTAGCGGGAGTAGATGAGCAGTTCTTC. It is translated as CASSLSLAGVDEQFF.

The chain employs TRBV14 and TRBJ2-5; 12 positions match TRBD2. Germline CDR1 reads SGHDN; CDR2 reads FVKESK. CDR3 length: 17 residues. The ends lost 0 bases at V and 3 bases at J; junction bases unmatched: 5. The CDR3 DNA reads as TGTGCCAGCAGCCAAGAGCGACTAGCGGGAGAAGAAGAGACCCAGTACTTC. Translation gives CASSQERLAGEEETQYF.

The V and J genes are TRBV2 and TRBJ2-7, with D possibly TRBD1 on 6 matching bases. The CDR3 contains 12 residues. V lost 4 bases, J lost 6 bases, and 10 bases lay in between. Germline values: CDR1 SNHLY, CDR2 FYNNEI. The CDR3 is CASSAGTSEQYF. For the CDR3, the DNA is TGTGCCAGCAGTGCCGGGACATCCGAGCAGTACTTC.

The chain employs TRBV7-9 and TRBJ1-2; tentatively, D is TRBD1 (6 bases). The CDR3 is 14 amino acids. Trimming cost V 5 bases and J 4 bases, with 14 bases left between them. From germline, CDR1 is SEHNR and CDR2 FQNEAQ (reference sequence). CDR3 nucleotide sequence: TGTGCCAGCAGCCACCCCAGGGGCAGCTATGGCTACACCTTC. It encodes CASSHPRGSYGYTF. The full variable domain, its missing parts supplied by reference TRBV7-9 and TRBJ1-2, is DTGVSQNPRHKITKRGQNVTFRCDPISEHNRLYWYRQTLGQGPEFLTYFQNEAQLEKSRLLSDRFSAERPKGSFSTLEIQRTEQGDSAMYLCASSHPRGSYGYTFGSGTRLTVV.

V usage is TRBV5-3 and J usage is TRBJ2-5, with 8 nucleotides matching TRBD2. TRBV5-3 is an ORF; its function is uncertain. This CDR3 spans 14 amino acids. V was clipped by 4 bases and J by 5 bases; unmatched bases: 7. DNA of the CDR3: TGTGCCAGAAGCGTCGGGACTAGAAGGGAGACCCAGTACTTC. Translated: CARSVGTRRETQYF.

This chain joins TRBV19 and TRBJ2-7; 14 bases match TRBD2. The J segment lost 6 bases and the V segment lost 3 bases, leaving 1 base of the junction unmatched. This CDR3 region has 14 residues. The germline CDR1 and CDR2 sequences are LNHDA and SQIVND (reference sequence). The DNA for the CDR3 is TGTGCCAGTAGTATGGGACTAGCGGGAGCCGAGCAGTACTTC. Amino acids: CASSMGLAGAEQYF.

In its sample, this clone was seen once. The V call is TRBV29-1, the J call TRBJ2-1, with D uncertain. The CDR3 runs 13 residues. V gave up 1 base and J gave up 10 bases, with 14 bases separating them. CDR1 and CDR2 (germline): SQVTM, ANQGSEA. The CDR3 loop is CSVEVDMLLEQFF. The CDR3 bases are TGCAGCGTTGAAGTTGACATGCTCCTGGAGCAGTTCTTC.

The chain uses TRBV6-4 and TRBJ2-3; 9 positions match TRBD1. Germline CDR1 and CDR2: MRHNA and SNTAGT. The junction had 5 bases not matched to a gene; V was cut back by 3 bases and J by 1 base. The CDR3 sequence is 16 residues long. The CDR3 nucleotides read TGTGCCAGCAGTGAAAGGGACAGGGACGGCACAGATACGCAGTATTTT. Amino acid sequence: CASSERDRDGTDTQYF.

The chain uses TRBV5-1 and TRBJ1-1; 11 bases are shared with TRBD1. V was pared by 4 bases and J by 2 bases, with 10 bases of the junction left unmatched. This CDR3 has 17 amino acids. CDR1 is SGHRS and CDR2 is YFSETQ in the germline V gene. CDR3 residues: CASSKAGTGGTNTEAFF. Here the CDR3 DNA reads TGCGCCAGCAGCAAAGCGGGGACAGGGGGTACTAACACTGAAGCTTTCTTT.

The chain carries TRBV20-1 and TRBJ2-3, with TRBD2 identical over 9 bases. This CDR3 comprises 11 residues. Looked up from germline, CDR1 is DFQATT and CDR2 is SNEGSKA (reference sequence). V lost 5 bases, J lost 6 bases, and 0 bases stayed unmatched. CDR3 DNA: TGCAGTGCTGGACTAGCGGATACGCAGTATTTT. Its protein product is CSAGLADTQYF.

This clone was counted once. This chain joins TRBV7-9 and TRBJ1-4; D uncertain. This CDR3 is 15 amino acids long. Germline lookup yields CDR1 SEHNR and CDR2 FQNEAQ (reference sequence). Trimming removed 5 bases at V and 5 bases at J, with 15 bases between. The CDR3 is CASSPRGSANEKLFF. The CDR3 DNA reads as TGTGCCAGCAGCCCACGAGGGTCGGCGAATGAAAAACTGTTTTTT.

The J gene is TRBJ2-3, the V gene TRBV19; TRBD1 aligns across 8 bases. The CDR3 is made up of 15 amino acids. The V gene's germline CDR1 is LNHDA and CDR2 SQIVND (reference sequence). Losses at the gene ends were 3 bases for V and 7 bases for J; bases not matched to a gene: 9. CDR3 coding DNA: TGTGCCAGTAGTATGGGGCTCGGACAGGGCAATACGCAGTATTTT. This encodes CASSMGLGQGNTQYF.

The V call is TRBV4-1, the J call TRBJ1-2; D uncertain. The CDR3 has 14 residues. The ends were cut back, 4 bases at V and 0 bases at J, with 9 bases in the middle. The germline V gene encodes CDR1 MGHRA and CDR2 YSYEKL. CDR3 in amino acids: CASSRLTSNYGYTF. As DNA, the CDR3 is TGCGCCAGCAGCCGCCTGACTTCTAACTATGGCTACACCTTC.